These 20 T cell receptor beta chains were sequenced from one sample in a study of blood T cell repertoires in COVID-19. Method: immunoSEQ multiplex PCR; TCRdb's copy keeps in-frame clones and lacks some. Counted here are roughly 80,000 clones, about 88% occurring once; the ten biggest clones make up around 3%. The sequencing sample was made of peripheral blood. The source of these receptors is a woman older than 75 with acute or convalescent COVID-19.

This clone was seen only once. This chain joins TRBV7-8 and TRBJ1-3; D is unclear. Germline V gene lookup returns CDR1 SGHVS and CDR2 FQNEAQ. V lost 6 bases, J lost 0 bases, and 12 bases lay in between. This CDR3 has 15 residues. The CDR3 region is CASSEERLSGNTIYF. DNA for the CDR3: TGTGCCAGCAGTGAGGAGAGGCTCTCTGGAAACACCATATATTTT.

This clone was found a few times. This chain joins TRBV6-6 and TRBJ2-1; D unclear. In germline, CDR1 is MNHNY, CDR2 SVGAGI (reference sequence). With 5 bases removed from V and 8 bases from J, the gap between germline ends came to 7 bases. CDR3 length equals 11 residues. The CDR3 DNA follows: TGTGCCAGCAGTACCCGAGATGAGCAGTTCTTC. Translating it yields CASSTRDEQFF.

The J gene is TRBJ1-4, the V gene TRBV21-1; TRBD1, the D gene given by the table, was not confirmed from the DNA. TRBV21-1 is labeled a pseudogene. CDR3 length equals 18 residues. The CDR3 DNA is TGTGCCAGCAGCCCTCAGACAGGGGGCCACGCAACTAATGAAAAACTGTTTTTT. This codes for CASSPQTGGHATNEKLFF.

The V call is TRBV10-3, the J call TRBJ1-2, with D possibly being TRBD1 (6 bases). In germline, CDR1 is ENHRY, CDR2 SYGVKD. The CDR3 is 15 amino acids. V was shortened by 2 bases and J by 2 bases, with 12 bases between the two germline ends. The CDR3 loop reads CAISERGALNYGYTF. CDR3 bases: TGTGCCATCAGTGAGCGGGGGGCGCTGAACTATGGCTACACCTTC.

The chain employs TRBV5-4 and TRBJ1-2; 9 nucleotides agree with TRBD1. There are 12 residues in the CDR3. Per germline, CDR1 SGHNT and CDR2 YYREEE (reference sequence). After removal of 5 bases from V and 11 bases from J, the junction contained 7 bases not matched to a gene. CDR3 sequence reads: CASRPGTGWYTF. CDR3 in DNA: TGTGCCAGCAGGCCCGGGACAGGGTGGTACACCTTC.

The chain has TRBV4-2 and TRBJ2-2, with no clear D. Per the germline V gene, CDR1 is LGHNA and CDR2 is YNFKEQ. Between the trimmed V and J ends, which lost 3 bases and 5 bases, there was a span of 16 bases. CDR3 length equals 16 residues. The CDR3 is CASSQLATSRTGELFF. In nucleotides, the CDR3 is TGTGCCAGCAGCCAGTTGGCGACCTCGCGGACCGGGGAGCTGTTTTTT.

The rearrangement links TRBV6-4 to TRBJ1-5, with 10 bases lining up with TRBD1. The germline V gene encodes CDR1 MRHNA and CDR2 SNTAGT. The CDR3 is made up of 19 amino acids. Trimming removed 1 base from V and 2 bases from J; junction bases left unmatched: 11. The chain's CDR3 is CASSDLRQGATFGNQPQHF. The DNA of the CDR3 is TGTGCCAGCAGTGACTTGCGACAGGGGGCGACATTTGGCAATCAGCCCCAGCATTTT.

The chain carries TRBV27 and TRBJ1-6; D possibly corresponds to TRBD1 (5 bases). The germline V gene encodes CDR1 MNHEY and CDR2 SMNVEV (reference sequence). Trimming cost V 3 bases and J 10 bases, with 10 bases left between them. The CDR3 sequence is 13 residues long. The CDR3 DNA sequence: TGTGCCAGCAGTTTTCAGGGAATCTCACCCCTCCACTTT. It is translated as CASSFQGISPLHF.

This clone was counted once. Other nucleotide sequences from this sample produce the same CDR3. This chain connects TRBV11-2 to TRBJ1-6, with 8 bases identical to TRBD1. Unmatched junction bases numbered 4, after V lost 2 bases and J lost 7 bases. This CDR3 comprises 15 residues. The germline V gene has CDR1 SGHAT and CDR2 FQNNGV. The CDR3 coding sequence is TGTGCCAGCAGCTTAACAGGGGGGGACAATTCACCCCTCCACTTT. Protein product: CASSLTGGDNSPLHF.

The chain employs TRBV28 and TRBJ2-1; perhaps TRBD2 as D (7 bases). This CDR3 spans 16 amino acids. The germline gives CDR1 MDHEN, CDR2 SYDVKM. The V end lost 5 bases, the J end lost 3 bases, and 17 bases lay between the germline ends. The CDR3 is CASSPTSGTFYNEQFF. The CDR3 nucleotides are TGTGCCAGCAGTCCTACAAGCGGGACATTCTACAATGAGCAGTTCTTC.

The chain is built from TRBV6-6 and TRBJ2-3, with 12 nucleotides matching TRBD1. J was trimmed by 8 bases and V by 0 bases; bases with no gene match: 6. This CDR3 has 16 residues. Germline CDR1 MNHNY, CDR2 SVGAGI (reference sequence). CDR3 sequence (DNA): TGTGCCAGCAGTTACTCCGGGACAGGGGGCGCGGGTACGCAGTATTTT. Protein product: CASSYSGTGGAGTQYF.

The chain joins TRBV18 to TRBJ1-3; the D is unclear. CDR1 is KGHSH and CDR2 is LQKENI in the germline V gene. The CDR3 extends over 14 amino acids. V lost 3 bases, J lost 2 bases, and 8 bases lay in between. The CDR3 DNA follows: TGTGCCAGCTCACCTGGAGTGGCTGGAAACACCATATATTTT. It specifies CASSPGVAGNTIYF.

The V gene is TRBV6-6, the J gene TRBJ1-6; D is possibly TRBD1 (6 bases). The CDR3 loop spans 14 amino acids. Trimming left V 5 bases short and J 7 bases short, with 12 bases between. Germline assignment: CDR1 MNHNY and CDR2 SVGAGI (reference sequence). The CDR3: CASSQTGTNSPLHF. In DNA, the CDR3 is TGTGCCAGCAGTCAGACAGGAACCAATTCACCCCTCCACTTT.

The chain links TRBV7-2 to TRBJ2-1, with 7 bases that match TRBD1. CDR3 length equals 16 residues. Trimming cost V 1 base and J 5 bases; bases outside gene matches: 8. Germline CDR1 is SGHTA and CDR2 is FQGNSA. CDR3: CASSLGDRVIDNEQFF. CDR3 coding DNA: TGTGCCAGCAGCTTAGGAGACAGGGTTATTGACAATGAGCAGTTCTTC.

As regards this clone: The junction and the germline gene differ at one end; a read error may be behind it. V gene TRBV15 combines with J gene TRBJ1-6; D is uncertain. The CDR3 runs to 11 residues. The germline V gene encodes CDR1 LNHNV and CDR2 YYDKDF (reference sequence). The DNA for the CDR3 is TGCGGGGTCCTGAATAATTCACCCCTCCACTTT. Its protein product is CGVLNNSPLHF.

The chain joins TRBV5-4 to TRBJ2-5; TRBD2 might be the D (5 bases). This CDR3 contains 17 residues. Trimming took off 0 bases at V and 1 base at J, with 16 bases between the two ends. CDR1 SGHNT and CDR2 YYREEE come from the germline V gene (reference sequence). The CDR3: CASSLALGNRRQETQYF. CDR3 DNA: TGTGCCAGCAGCTTGGCCCTCGGGAACCGGCGCCAAGAGACCCAGTACTTC.

The chain has TRBV4-3 and TRBJ2-7; 9 positions agree with TRBD2. The J segment lost 3 bases and the V segment lost 1 base, leaving 4 bases of the junction unmatched. CDR3 length equals 15 residues. Germline V gene data show CDR1 as LGHNA and CDR2 as YSLEER. The CDR3, as DNA: TGCGCCAGCAGCCAAGGTCTAGCGGGGAACTACGAGCAGTACTTC. It encodes CASSQGLAGNYEQYF.

V gene TRBV7-3 combines with J gene TRBJ1-1; 7 nucleotides align to TRBD1. This CDR3 has 15 amino acids. The V gene end was trimmed by 2 bases and the J gene end by 8 bases; junction bases not matched to a gene: 11. CDR1 and CDR2 (germline): SGHTA, FQGTGA. The CDR3 loop is CASSLQPGGPPEAFF. In DNA, the CDR3 is TGTGCCAGCAGCTTACAGCCAGGGGGGCCGCCCGAAGCTTTCTTT.

The chain employs TRBV7-9 and TRBJ2-7; possible D gene TRBD2, 6 bases. The germline CDR1 and CDR2 sequences are SEHNR and FQNEAQ (reference sequence). Trimming removed 5 bases at V and 0 bases at J, with 11 bases between. The CDR3 length is 14 residues. CDR3 DNA: TGTGCCAGCAGCCCCCCCGGGGGCTCCTACGAGCAGTACTTC. It specifies CASSPPGGSYEQYF.

The chain couples TRBV7-9 to TRBJ2-4; D is perhaps TRBD2 (6 bases). Germline CDR1 reads SEHNR; CDR2 reads FQNEAQ (reference sequence). Trimming stripped 5 bases from V and 0 bases from J, with 11 bases between. CDR3 length: 15 amino acids. The CDR3 here is CASSQWDLAKNIQYF. The CDR3 bases are TGTGCCAGCAGCCAGTGGGACTTAGCCAAAAACATTCAGTACTTC.